A single sample gave rise to the 22 T cell receptor beta chains below, sequenced in a study of blood T cell repertoires in COVID-19. Produced via immunoSEQ multiplex PCR; TCRdb's table is partial and in-frame only. The sample lists roughly 130,000 clones, 90% occurring once. Sequencing used peripheral blood. The receptors originated from a man aged 60 to 69 with COVID-19, enrolled during active disease.

The chain joins TRBV7-3 to TRBJ2-7; D perhaps matches TRBD1 (8 bases). In germline, CDR1 is SGHTA, CDR2 FQGTGA. Trimming took off 5 bases at V and 7 bases at J, with 21 bases between the two ends. The length of the CDR3 is 15 residues. CDR3 loop: CASSPTGGVFEEQYF. In DNA form, the CDR3 reads TGTGCCAGCAGCCCTACAGGGGGGGTGTTCGAAGAGCAGTACTTC.

This clone was found a few times. This chain joins TRBV18 and TRBJ2-3; 11 bases match TRBD2. Germline values: CDR1 KGHSH, CDR2 LQKENI. The CDR3 has 16 amino acids. V was pared by 6 bases and J by 0 bases, with 5 bases of the junction left unmatched. CDR3 protein: CASSGGTSGSTDTQYF. The CDR3 DNA reads as TGTGCCAGCTCGGGGGGGACTAGCGGCAGCACAGATACGCAGTATTTT. The full variable domain, in which reference TRBV18 and TRBJ2-3 provide the parts outside the CDR3, is NAGVMQNPRHLVRRRGQEARLRCSPMKGHSHVYWYRQLPEEGLKFMVYLQKENIIDESGMPKERFSAEFPKEGPSILRIQQVVRGDSAAYFCASSGGTSGSTDTQYFGPGTRLTVL.

This clone has just a few counts. V gene TRBV12-3 or TRBV12-4 combines with J gene TRBJ2-7, with D perhaps matching TRBD1 (5 bases). The CDR3 consists of 11 residues. Deletions cut 8 bases from V and 7 bases from J, with 12 bases between. CDR3 in amino acids: CASQQESEQYF. The CDR3 nucleotides read TGTGCCAGCCAACAGGAGAGTGAGCAGTACTTC.

The rearrangement joins TRBV7-3 to TRBJ1-1; 8 bases agree with TRBD1. Trimming took 8 bases from V and 0 from J; bases not matched to a gene: 2. CDR3 length equals 13 residues. In germline, CDR1 is SGHTA, CDR2 FQGTGA. DNA for the CDR3: TGTGCCAGCGGACAGGGCGTGAACACTGAAGCTTTCTTT. It yields the protein CASGQGVNTEAFF.

V usage is TRBV21-1 and J usage is TRBJ2-7; the D call of TRBD1 is as the table states it, not checked on the DNA. TRBV21-1 is a pseudogene segment. The CDR3 has 15 residues. The CDR3 nucleotides read TGTGCCAGCAGCAACCCAGACGACAACAACTACGAGCAGTACTTC. It is translated as CASSNPDDNNYEQYF.

V is TRBV15 and J is TRBJ2-3; 7 bases are shared with TRBD2. The germline gives CDR1 LNHNV, CDR2 YYDKDF (reference sequence). The CDR3 loop spans 16 amino acids. The trim removed 5 bases at V and 0 bases at J, leaving 8 bases unmatched. The CDR3 reads CATSGWAGESTDTQYF. The CDR3 region has the DNA TGTGCCACCAGCGGTTGGGCGGGAGAAAGCACAGATACGCAGTATTTT.

A single count supports this clone. The V gene is TRBV9, the J gene TRBJ2-5; D may be TRBD1 (6 bases). V shed 0 bases and J shed 1 base, with 10 bases lying between them. The germline gives CDR1 SGDLS, CDR2 YYNGEE. The CDR3 spans 15 residues. This chain's CDR3 is CASSVGDRLQETQYF. The CDR3, as DNA: TGTGCCAGCAGCGTAGGAGACAGGCTCCAAGAGACCCAGTACTTC.

V usage is TRBV27 and J usage is TRBJ1-4; 8 bases agree with TRBD1. The CDR3 has 14 amino acids. Germline V gives CDR1 MNHEY, CDR2 SMNVEV (reference sequence). The trim removed 8 bases at V and 5 bases at J, leaving 7 bases unmatched. CDR3 protein: CASGIDRGNEKLFF. CDR3 nucleotides: TGTGCCAGCGGAATCGACAGGGGAAATGAAAAACTGTTTTTT.

The V call is TRBV30, the J call TRBJ2-7; TRBD2 agrees at 14 bases. The ends lost 3 bases at V and 11 bases at J; junction bases unmatched: 21. CDR3 length equals 18 residues. Germline CDR1 reads GTSNPN; CDR2 reads SVGIG (reference sequence). The CDR3 DNA follows: TGTGCCTGGAGCACCAAGGACATCACCCCGGGGACTAGCGGGAGTAAGTACTTC. This gives the protein CAWSTKDITPGTSGSKYF.

The chain couples TRBV21-1 to TRBJ2-7; the table gives TRBD2 as D, unverified against the DNA. TRBV21-1 is a listed pseudogene. This CDR3 is 16 amino acids long. CDR3 sequence: CASSTWSGRAPEEQYF. The CDR3 DNA follows: TGTGCCAGCAGCACATGGAGCGGGAGGGCCCCGGAAGAGCAGTACTTC.

V usage is TRBV9 and J usage is TRBJ2-1; tentative D call: TRBD2 (6 bases). This CDR3 region has 15 residues. Per germline, CDR1 SGDLS and CDR2 YYNGEE. V was shortened by 1 base and J by 3 bases, with 11 bases between the two germline ends. The CDR3 region has the DNA TGTGCCAGCAGCGTATTAGCGGCAAACTACAATGAGCAGTTCTTC. The encoded protein is CASSVLAANYNEQFF. The whole variable domain, filled in from reference TRBV9 and TRBJ2-1, reads DSGVTQTPKHLITATGQRVTLRCSPRSGDLSVYWYQQSLDQGLQFLIQYYNGEERAKGNILERFSAQQFPDLHSELNLSSLELGDSALYFCASSVLAANYNEQFFGPGTRLTVL.

The rearrangement joins TRBV7-9 to TRBJ2-1; 8 bases fit TRBD2. From germline, CDR1 is SEHNR and CDR2 FQNEAQ (reference sequence). The V and J ends lost 9 bases and 6 bases, in that order; junction bases with no gene match: 4. This CDR3 is 12 amino acids long. CDR3 region: CASYREGNEQFF. CDR3 in DNA: TGTGCCAGTTATCGGGAGGGCAATGAGCAGTTCTTC.

The chain joins TRBV28 to TRBJ1-5; 10 positions agree with TRBD1. The CDR3 length is 15 residues. V was clipped by 6 bases and J by 7 bases; unmatched bases: 9. CDR1 and CDR2 from the germline V gene are MDHEN and SYDVKM. The chain's CDR3 is CASRADRGREQPQHF. DNA of the CDR3: TGTGCCAGCAGGGCCGACAGGGGGCGAGAACAGCCCCAGCATTTT.

The V and J genes are TRBV5-4 and TRBJ1-2; no reliable D call. V was clipped by 1 base and J by 3 bases, with 13 bases between them. Germline lookup yields CDR1 SGHNT and CDR2 YYREEE (reference sequence). The CDR3 covers 15 residues. CDR3 loop: CASSLPRGSDYGYTF. In DNA, the CDR3 is TGTGCCAGCAGCTTGCCCCGGGGATCGGACTATGGCTACACCTTC.

The chain links TRBV28 to TRBJ2-2; possibly TRBD2 for D (8 bases). Germline V gene sequence: CDR1 MDHEN, CDR2 SYDVKM. V shed 5 bases and J shed 8 bases, with 24 bases lying between them. This CDR3 comprises 17 residues. The CDR3 here is CASSPWDSGRGEGELFF. The DNA for the CDR3 is TGTGCCAGCAGTCCCTGGGACAGCGGGAGAGGCGAGGGGGAGCTGTTTTTT.

This chain's CDR3 is CASSPTSANEQFF. The CDR3 DNA reads as TGTGCCAGCTCACCGACTAGCGCCAATGAGCAGTTCTTC. The chain has TRBV18 and TRBJ2-1; 8 nucleotides align to TRBD2. J gave up 6 bases and V 3 bases, and 1 base lay outside the gene matches. Germline lookup yields CDR1 KGHSH and CDR2 LQKENI. The length of the CDR3 is 13 residues. Full variable domain (outside the CDR3, taken from reference TRBV18 and TRBJ2-1): NAGVMQNPRHLVRRRGQEARLRCSPMKGHSHVYWYRQLPEEGLKFMVYLQKENIIDESGMPKERFSAEFPKEGPSILRIQQVVRGDSAAYFCASSPTSANEQFFGPGTRLTVL.

The genes are TRBV4-1 and TRBJ1-3; D gene ambiguous. Germline CDR1 MGHRA, CDR2 YSYEKL. The CDR3 totals 14 residues. Trimming removed 1 base from V and 1 base from J, with 5 bases in between. This chain's CDR3 is CASSQGSSGNTIYF. The CDR3, as DNA: TGCGCCAGCAGCCAAGGTTCATCTGGAAACACCATATATTTT.

This clone has a handful of counts. The V gene is TRBV30, the J gene TRBJ2-7; the match to TRBD2 covers 9 bases. V lost 5 bases to trimming and J lost 5 bases; unmatched junction nucleotides: 7. This CDR3 contains 13 residues. CDR1 GTSNPN and CDR2 SVGIG come from the germline V gene (reference sequence). CDR3 loop: CAWGEAGGNEQYF. The DNA of the CDR3 is TGTGCCTGGGGAGAGGCGGGAGGGAACGAGCAGTACTTC.

This clone was seen a few times. V and J are TRBV11-2 and TRBJ2-1, with 9 bases lining up with TRBD2. Germline lookup yields CDR1 SGHAT and CDR2 FQNNGV. The J segment lost 6 bases and the V segment lost 5 bases, leaving 8 bases of the junction unmatched. This CDR3 has 15 amino acids. CDR3 amino acids: CASSNSGRPTNEQFF. The DNA of the CDR3 is TGTGCCAGCAGCAATAGCGGGAGACCCACCAATGAGCAGTTCTTC. The whole variable domain, filled in from reference TRBV11-2 and TRBJ2-1, reads EAGVAQSPRYKIIEKRQSVAFWCNPISGHATLYWYQQILGQGPKLLIQFQNNGVVDDSQLPKDRFSAERLKGVDSTLKIQPAKLEDSAVYLCASSNSGRPTNEQFFGPGTRLTVL.

The table lists this clone with a few counts. The chain links TRBV19 to TRBJ1-2; 9 bases line up with TRBD1. J gave up 0 bases and V 2 bases, and 10 bases lay outside the gene matches. The CDR3 contains 18 residues. Germline lookup yields CDR1 LNHDA and CDR2 SQIVND (reference sequence). This chain's CDR3 is CASSIRKTGTGSNYGYTF. The CDR3 nucleotides read TGTGCCAGTAGTATACGGAAAACCGGGACAGGGTCTAACTATGGCTACACCTTC.

The CDR3 here is CATSDAQGGTEAFF. CDR3 coding DNA: TGTGCCACCAGTGATGCACAGGGTGGCACTGAAGCTTTCTTT. The chain combines TRBV24-1 with TRBJ1-1, with D possibly being TRBD1 (6 bases). Germline loops: CDR1 KGHDR, CDR2 SFDVKD. Trimming cost V 3 bases and J 4 bases, with 11 bases left between them. The CDR3 length is 14 residues.

The genes are TRBV10-3 and TRBJ2-1; 10 bases are a match to TRBD2. The trim removed 0 bases at V and 7 bases at J, leaving 9 bases unmatched. Per the germline V gene, CDR1 is ENHRY and CDR2 is SYGVKD. The CDR3 spans 17 residues. CDR3 in amino acids: CAISESKGLAGANEQFF. CDR3 DNA: TGTGCCATCAGTGAGTCGAAGGGGCTAGCGGGAGCGAATGAGCAGTTCTTC.